Below, 3 T cell receptor beta chains from the same sample are listed, as sequenced in a study of identical twins. MiXCR was run by TCRdb on the 5' RACE reads, yielding one entry per CDR3 protein. Altogether about 390,000 distinct CDR3 sequences are present, about 10% being singletons, with the ten largest covering about 8.1%. Material for sequencing was naive T cells sorted from blood. These receptors were obtained from a woman between 45 and 65 years old in good health.

The chain uses TRBV20-1 and TRBJ1-3; unclear D gene. The CDR3 totals 16 residues. The V gene lost 1 base and the J gene lost 8 bases, with 21 bases spanning the gap. CDR1 and CDR2 from the germline V gene are DFQATT and SNEGSKA (reference sequence). Written as DNA, the CDR3 is TGCAGTGCTAGAGGCCCCGGTGGAGTAACGCCGGACACCATATATTTT. It yields the protein CSARGPGGVTPDTIYF.

This clonotype has only a few counts. The rearrangement links TRBV4-2 to TRBJ2-5, with TRBD2 as a possible D gene (6 bases). Germline V gene sequence: CDR1 LGHNA, CDR2 YNFKEQ. The ends were cut back, 7 bases at V and 5 bases at J, with 20 bases in the middle. CDR3 size: 15 residues. The CDR3 nucleotides are TGTGCCAGCAACCCGTTTGGAGGGACGGGCGAGACCCAGTACTTC. Its translation is CASNPFGGTGETQYF.

This clonotype was seen only a few times. V usage is TRBV29-1 and J usage is TRBJ2-1, with 12 bases aligning to TRBD2. Germline trimming cut 3 bases from V and 7 bases from J; bases unmatched to any gene: 7. The CDR3 extends over 15 amino acids. Germline V gives CDR1 SQVTM, CDR2 ANQGSEA. The CDR3 is CSVDETSGSKNEQFF. The DNA of the CDR3 is TGCAGCGTTGATGAGACTAGCGGGAGTAAGAATGAGCAGTTCTTC.